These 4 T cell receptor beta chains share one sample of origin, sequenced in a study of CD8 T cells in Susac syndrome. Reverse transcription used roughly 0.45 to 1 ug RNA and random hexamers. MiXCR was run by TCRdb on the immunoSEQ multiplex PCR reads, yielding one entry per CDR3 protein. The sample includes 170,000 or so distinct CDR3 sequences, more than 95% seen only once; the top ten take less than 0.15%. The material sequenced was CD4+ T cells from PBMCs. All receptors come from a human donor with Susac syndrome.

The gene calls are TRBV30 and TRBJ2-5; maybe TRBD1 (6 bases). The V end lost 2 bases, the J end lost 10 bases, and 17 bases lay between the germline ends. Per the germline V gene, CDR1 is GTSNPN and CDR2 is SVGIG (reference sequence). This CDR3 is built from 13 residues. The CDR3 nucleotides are TGTGCCTGGAGTCCCTTTGGGGGCAGGGTCCAGTACTTC. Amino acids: CAWSPFGGRVQYF.

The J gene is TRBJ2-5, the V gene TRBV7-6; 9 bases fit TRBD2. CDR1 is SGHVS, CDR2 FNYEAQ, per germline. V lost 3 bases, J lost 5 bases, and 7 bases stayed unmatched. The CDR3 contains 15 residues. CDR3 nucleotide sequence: TGTGCCAGCAGCTTTGGCGGGAGGGCCCCGGAGACCCAGTACTTC. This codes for CASSFGGRAPETQYF.

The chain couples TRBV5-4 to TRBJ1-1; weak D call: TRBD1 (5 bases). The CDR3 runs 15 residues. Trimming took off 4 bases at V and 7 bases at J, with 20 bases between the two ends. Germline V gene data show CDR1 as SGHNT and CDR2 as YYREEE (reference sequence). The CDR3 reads CASSGRTTAGVEAFF. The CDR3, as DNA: TGTGCCAGCAGCGGGAGGACGACCGCGGGGGTTGAAGCTTTCTTT.

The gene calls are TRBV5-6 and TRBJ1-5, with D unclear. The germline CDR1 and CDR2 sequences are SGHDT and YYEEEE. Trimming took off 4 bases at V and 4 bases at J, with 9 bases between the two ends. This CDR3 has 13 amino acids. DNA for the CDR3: TGTGCCAGCAGCGGTGGTCTGAATCAGCCCCAGCATTTT. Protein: CASSGGLNQPQHF.